The 16 T cell receptor beta chains given below trace back to one sample, sequenced in a study of shared clonotypes between healthy human individuals. Here immunoSEQ multiplex PCR was the method, and the copy in TCRdb shows in-frame clones only, minus some. The sample lists more than 400,000 clones, around 96% occurring once. Sample: naive CD4+ T cells sorted from blood. Subset here: CD45RA+ positively selected. The receptors shown here come from a woman under 40 in good health.

CDR3 bases: TGTGCCAGCAGCCCGACAGGCCTGGGACTAGCCCGTCGATACGAGCAGTACTTC. It encodes CASSPTGLGLARRYEQYF. The chain links TRBV7-6 to TRBJ2-7, with TRBD2 matching over 9 bases. Per the germline V gene, CDR1 is SGHVS and CDR2 is FNYEAQ. This CDR3 is built from 18 residues. V lost 5 bases, J lost 4 bases, and 18 bases stayed unmatched.

The DNA of the CDR3 is TGTGCCTGGAGTGTATGGTGGACAGGGGAGAATGGCTACACCTTC. Protein: CAWSVWWTGENGYTF. V is TRBV30 and J is TRBJ1-2, with TRBD1 identical over 9 bases. Trimming cost V 0 bases and J 6 bases; bases outside gene matches: 8. CDR3 length: 15 residues. Germline V gene sequence: CDR1 GTSNPN, CDR2 SVGIG (reference sequence).

The CDR3 DNA reads TGTGCCAGCAGGACCGGACGGTTTCGAGAAAAACTGTTTTTT. This gives the protein CASRTGRFREKLFF. The chain recombines TRBV6-1 with TRBJ1-4, with unresolved D. Trimming removed 6 bases from V and 8 bases from J, with 16 bases in between. The length of the CDR3 is 14 residues. Germline CDR1 and CDR2: MNHNS and SASEGT.

The V gene is TRBV11-2, the J gene TRBJ2-1; TRBD2 matches 10 bases. The CDR3 extends over 16 amino acids. The V gene's germline CDR1 is SGHAT and CDR2 FQNNGV. The J segment lost 5 bases and the V segment lost 8 bases, leaving 12 bases of the junction unmatched. The CDR3 nucleotides are TGTGCCAGCGAAGGAGGGCAGCGGGAGGGACACAATGAGCAGTTCTTC. Its translation: CASEGGQREGHNEQFF.

This clone appeared once. V and J are TRBV30 and TRBJ2-3; D is possibly TRBD2 (7 bases). Trimming took 7 bases from V and 8 from J, leaving 16 bases between them. This CDR3 has 12 amino acids. Germline CDR1 reads GTSNPN; CDR2 reads SVGIG (reference sequence). Here the CDR3 reads CASLRAGATQYF. The DNA for the CDR3 is TGTGCCTCTTTGAGGGCGGGGGCTACGCAGTATTTT.

The CDR3 nucleotides read TGTGCCAGCAGTTACACTAGCGGGACGGCTGAGCAGTTCTTC. Translating it yields CASSYTSGTAEQFF. This chain connects TRBV6-4 to TRBJ2-1, with TRBD2 identical over 10 bases. The CDR3 totals 14 residues. Trimming at V came to 5 bases and at J to 9 bases, leaving 7 bases not matched to a gene. Germline V lookup: CDR1 MRHNA, CDR2 SNTAGT.

The chain carries TRBV5-4 and TRBJ2-5, with 8 bases lining up with TRBD2. CDR1 is SGHNT, CDR2 YYREEE, per germline (reference sequence). V lost 6 bases and J lost 0; bases outside the gene matches: 4. The CDR3 loop spans 14 amino acids. Written as DNA, the CDR3 is TGTGCCAGCACGAAGCGGGAGTACCAAGAGACCCAGTACTTC. Its protein is CASTKREYQETQYF.

The gene calls are TRBV18 and TRBJ2-1; 7 nucleotides line up with TRBD1. Germline CDR1 is KGHSH and CDR2 is LQKENI. This CDR3 contains 13 residues. Trimming took 2 bases from V and 10 from J; bases not matched to a gene: 5. The CDR3 here is CASSPDRANEQFF. CDR3 sequence (DNA): TGTGCCAGCTCACCAGACAGGGCTAACGAGCAGTTCTTC.

This sequence joins TRBV28 and TRBJ1-1, with TRBD1 identical over 8 bases. CDR1 and CDR2 (germline): MDHEN, SYDVKM. CDR3 length: 13 residues. V lost 10 bases and J lost 5; bases outside the gene matches: 9. Here the CDR3 reads CATGQGGRTEAFF. In DNA, the CDR3 is TGTGCCACTGGACAGGGAGGGAGAACTGAAGCTTTCTTT.

J is TRBJ2-7 and V is TRBV4-2, with D possibly being TRBD2 (6 bases). V shed 4 bases and J shed 2 bases, with 15 bases lying between them. The length of the CDR3 is 15 residues. CDR1 is LGHNA and CDR2 is YNFKEQ in the germline V gene. The CDR3 DNA sequence: TGTGCCAGCAGCCCCCTCGGGCGGGGAGCCTACGAGCAGTACTTC. This gives the protein CASSPLGRGAYEQYF.

The chain links TRBV19 to TRBJ2-7; 7 nucleotides agree with TRBD1. Germline V gene sequence: CDR1 LNHDA, CDR2 SQIVND (reference sequence). The CDR3 is 17 amino acids. V gave up 5 bases and J gave up 2 bases; unmatched junction bases: 15. DNA of the CDR3: TGTGCCAGTAGTGGGGCGGTCCCCGGGACAGACCCCTACGAGCAGTACTTC. This translates into CASSGAVPGTDPYEQYF.

CDR3 in amino acids: CASSFSRGRTEAFF. The CDR3 bases are TGTGCCAGCAGCTTTTCCAGGGGTCGCACTGAAGCTTTCTTT. The chain carries TRBV7-2 and TRBJ1-1; TRBD1 might be the D (6 bases). The CDR3 loop spans 14 amino acids. CDR1 and CDR2 (germline): SGHTA, FQGNSA. Trimming pared 3 bases from V and 4 bases from J, leaving 12 bases between.

This chain connects TRBV25-1 to TRBJ1-3; D not resolved. Germline V gene data show CDR1 as MGHDK and CDR2 as SYGVNS. V was trimmed by 0 bases and J by 1 base, leaving 13 bases between them. This CDR3 is built from 17 residues. CDR3 nucleotide sequence: TGTGCCAGCAGTGAATATATCAGCGTCAAGTCTGGAAACACCATATATTTT. Residues: CASSEYISVKSGNTIYF.

This clone has only one observation. The chain has TRBV2 and TRBJ2-3, with D uncertain. The V gene lost 1 base and the J gene lost 5 bases, with 13 bases spanning the gap. Germline values: CDR1 SNHLY, CDR2 FYNNEI. The CDR3 covers 15 residues. The DNA of the CDR3 is TGTGCCAGCAGTGAAGTTAAGCGTTCGGGAGATACGCAGTATTTT. Its translation: CASSEVKRSGDTQYF. Full variable domain (missing parts from reference TRBV2 and TRBJ2-3): EPEVTQTPSHQVTQMGQEVILRCVPISNHLYFYWYRQILGQKVEFLVSFYNNEISEKSEIFDDQFSVERPDGSNFTLKIRSTKLEDSAMYFCASSEVKRSGDTQYFGPGTRLTVL.

The gene calls are TRBV5-1 and TRBJ1-6; D possibly corresponds to TRBD1 (6 bases). Between the trimmed V and J ends, which lost 6 bases and 4 bases, there was a span of 14 bases. Germline-derived CDR1 and CDR2 are SGHRS and YFSETQ. There are 15 residues in the CDR3. The CDR3 loop reads CASTTGISYNSPLHF. CDR3 DNA sequence: TGCGCCAGCACTACAGGGATTTCGTATAATTCACCCCTCCACTTT.

The chain uses TRBV5-1 and TRBJ2-2, with D unresolved. V lost 0 bases and J 4 bases, leaving 13 bases between the germline ends. CDR1 is SGHRS, CDR2 YFSETQ, per germline. This CDR3 is 16 amino acids long. The CDR3 nucleotides read TGCGCCAGCAGCTTGGGGCCCCTGGATGGCACCGGGGAGCTGTTTTTT. This encodes CASSLGPLDGTGELFF. The complete variable domain, with remaining parts taken from reference TRBV5-1 and TRBJ2-2, reads KAGVTQTPRYLIKTRGQQVTLSCSPISGHRSVSWYQQTPGQGLQFLFEYFSETQRNKGNFPGRFSGRQFSNSRSEMNVSTLELGDSALYLCASSLGPLDGTGELFFGEGSRLTVL.